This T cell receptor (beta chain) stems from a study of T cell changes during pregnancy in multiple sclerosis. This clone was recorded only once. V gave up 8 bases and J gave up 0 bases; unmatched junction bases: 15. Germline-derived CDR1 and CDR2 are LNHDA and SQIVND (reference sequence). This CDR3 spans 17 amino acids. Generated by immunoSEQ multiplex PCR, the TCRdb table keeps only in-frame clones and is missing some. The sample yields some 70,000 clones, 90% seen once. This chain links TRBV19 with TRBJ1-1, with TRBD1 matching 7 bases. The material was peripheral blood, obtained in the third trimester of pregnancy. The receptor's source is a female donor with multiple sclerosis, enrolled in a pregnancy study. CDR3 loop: CASSGQYPVGVNTEAFF. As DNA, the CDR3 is TGTGCCAGTTCGGGACAGTATCCCGTTGGGGTGAACACTGAAGCTTTCTTT.